The rows below give T cell receptor beta chains drawn from one sample of a study of beta chain features in type 1 diabetes. This table comes from immunoSEQ multiplex PCR, and its TCRdb copy is limited to in-frame clones, with some not included. Seen here are 250,000 or so clones, roughly two thirds observed once, and the top ten hold almost 0.055%. Sequenced input: naive CD4+ T cells from blood. The receptors were gathered from a man younger than 40 in good health. CDR3s leave out the opening cysteine and the closing phenylalanine or tryptophan. The D gene is left open where the match is weak.

D	V	J	CDR3
TRBD1	TRBV29-1	TRBJ1-1	SGTGTSGYAF
NA	TRBV5-1	TRBJ2-5	ASSLELEETQY
NA	TRBV5-1	TRBJ2-3	ASSSDHNPTDTQY
NA	TRBV30	TRBJ2-1	AWLLLNEQF
NA	TRBV15	TRBJ2-3	ATSRAGEDTQY
NA	TRBV2	TRBJ2-1	ASSQRELVQF
NA	TRBV4-1	TRBJ1-2	ASSQVGKGLNYGYT
TRBD2	TRBV9	TRBJ2-5	ASSDGLAMTETQY
NA	TRBV7-9	TRBJ2-1	ASSSLPGEQF
NA	TRBV30	TRBJ2-1	AWSSSLRNEQF
NA	TRBV7-9	TRBJ2-5	ASRGMVRETQY
NA	TRBV7-2	TRBJ2-1	ASSFGQNEQF
NA	TRBV7-2	TRBJ2-1	ASSLLRDNEQF
NA	TRBV9	TRBJ2-5	ASSVVGNQETQY
NA	TRBV29-1	TRBJ2-5	SVAGGAETQY
NA	TRBV29-1	TRBJ2-3	SVLLATSTDTQY
TRBD1	TRBV5-1	TRBJ2-5	ASSLAPGQIQETQY
NA	TRBV15	TRBJ2-1	ATSQLVPYNEQF
NA	TRBV7-2	TRBJ2-1	ASRSDRGLYNEQF
NA	TRBV4-3	TRBJ2-3	ASSRYRGTDTQY
TRBD1	TRBV5-1	TRBJ2-1	ASSWDRYYNEQF
NA	TRBV7-2	TRBJ2-1	ASSLSSSYNEQF
NA	TRBV5-1	TRBJ2-5	ASSSKDGQETQY
NA	TRBV30	TRBJ1-5	AWSTGVLGNQPQH